Presented here are 4 T cell receptor beta chains from one specimen sequenced in a study of blood T cell repertoires in COVID-19. Method: immunoSEQ multiplex PCR; TCRdb's copy keeps in-frame clones and lacks some. The sample holds 90,000 to 120,000 clones; over 60% are singletons and the top ten take 4% to 5.5%. Material: peripheral blood. The origin of the receptors is a man between 65 and 85 years old with acute or convalescent COVID-19.

CDR3 bases: TGTGCCAGCAGTGAACTAGGGGCTTCGTATAATTCACCCCTCCACTTT. This gives the protein CASSELGASYNSPLHF. This sequence joins TRBV2 and TRBJ1-6; a possible D gene is TRBD1 (5 bases). Trimming removed 2 bases from V and 4 bases from J, with 12 bases in between. The CDR3 is 16 amino acids. Germline CDR1 reads SNHLY; CDR2 reads FYNNEI.

This clone was recorded once. The chain combines TRBV7-9 with TRBJ2-5; 7 positions match TRBD1. The V gene's germline CDR1 is SEHNR and CDR2 FQNEAQ (reference sequence). The J segment lost 2 bases and the V segment lost 3 bases, leaving 9 bases of the junction unmatched. The CDR3 extends over 16 amino acids. In DNA form, the CDR3 reads TGTGCCAGCAGCTTTCCCAACGACAGGGTTCAAGAGACCCAGTACTTC. It codes for CASSFPNDRVQETQYF.

This chain joins TRBV13 and TRBJ2-3; TRBD1 is a possible D gene (6 bases). The CDR3 is made up of 18 amino acids. Germline assignment: CDR1 PRHDT and CDR2 FYEKMQ (reference sequence). Trimming pared 2 bases from V and 2 bases from J, leaving 20 bases between. The CDR3 is CASSLPKLRQGFTDTQYF. Here the CDR3 DNA reads TGTGCCAGCAGCTTACCTAAACTACGGCAGGGGTTCACAGATACGCAGTATTTT.

This chain connects TRBV6-6 to TRBJ1-1; D perhaps matches TRBD1 (5 bases). The germline gives CDR1 MNHNY, CDR2 SVGAGI (reference sequence). The CDR3 covers 15 residues. V was trimmed by 5 bases and J by 1 base, leaving 14 bases between them. The CDR3 region has the DNA TGTGCCAGCAGTCTTAACGGGGGTGAGAACACTGAAGCTTTCTTT. It translates to CASSLNGGENTEAFF.